This paragraph reports one T cell receptor beta chain. Its antigen is currently unknown. These data belong to a study of vaccination and CD4 T cells after COVID-19. General study findings and limits: Median SARS-CoV-2-reactive clonotype numbers rose nonsignificantly, about 20 to 40.

Cultured CD4+ T cell DNA was sequenced using the Oncomine TCR Beta short-read assay. TCRdb re-called the PCR reads through MiXCR, storing one row per CDR3 protein. The sample contains thousands of distinct CDR3 sequences, about 50% of which appear only once. The CDR3 has 15 residues. Described treatment: roughly 10-day PBMC culture with coronavirus spike peptide pools or control peptides (ViraFEST assay). Those CD4+ T cells from the unexposed donor predate the COVID-19 pandemic (2011-2018). ViraFEST grew antigen-specific T cells using peptide pools, then sequenced TCRs. The rearrangement links TRBV21-1 to TRBJ2-1; TRBD2 is the table's D call, not checked against the DNA. TRBV21-1 is flagged as a pseudogene. The specimen sequenced was CD4+ T cells from blood, cultured in vitro. The source of this sequence is a human donor in good health. The CDR3 is CASSRLAGGYNEQFF. CDR3 coding DNA: TGTGCCAGCAGTAGACTAGCGGGGGGCTACAATGAGCAGTTCTTC.